The T cell receptor (beta chain) under discussion was sequenced for a study of T-cell reconstitution after alpha-beta-depleted transplantation in children. Trimming took 2 bases from V and 5 from J, leaving 12 bases between them. Germline V gene lookup returns CDR1 DFQATT and CDR2 SNEGSKA (reference sequence). CDR3 length: 14 amino acids. A library of TCRbeta sequences, prepared with unique molecular identifiers, was generated. TCRdb passed the PCR reads through MiXCR, listing each CDR3 protein once. This table has around 96,000 distinct CDR3 sequences, 9% to 15% appearing once. This TCR derives from a human donor who donated a stem cell graft to a child with inherited bone marrow failure. Sequencing was performed on PBMCs from the stem cell graft donor, taken from the stem cell graft. The chain carries TRBV20-1 and TRBJ2-2; D possibly matches TRBD1 or TRBD2 (6 bases each). The CDR3, as DNA: TGCAGTGCTAGACTCAGGGGAGGAACCGGGGAGCTGTTTTTT. It yields the protein CSARLRGGTGELFF.